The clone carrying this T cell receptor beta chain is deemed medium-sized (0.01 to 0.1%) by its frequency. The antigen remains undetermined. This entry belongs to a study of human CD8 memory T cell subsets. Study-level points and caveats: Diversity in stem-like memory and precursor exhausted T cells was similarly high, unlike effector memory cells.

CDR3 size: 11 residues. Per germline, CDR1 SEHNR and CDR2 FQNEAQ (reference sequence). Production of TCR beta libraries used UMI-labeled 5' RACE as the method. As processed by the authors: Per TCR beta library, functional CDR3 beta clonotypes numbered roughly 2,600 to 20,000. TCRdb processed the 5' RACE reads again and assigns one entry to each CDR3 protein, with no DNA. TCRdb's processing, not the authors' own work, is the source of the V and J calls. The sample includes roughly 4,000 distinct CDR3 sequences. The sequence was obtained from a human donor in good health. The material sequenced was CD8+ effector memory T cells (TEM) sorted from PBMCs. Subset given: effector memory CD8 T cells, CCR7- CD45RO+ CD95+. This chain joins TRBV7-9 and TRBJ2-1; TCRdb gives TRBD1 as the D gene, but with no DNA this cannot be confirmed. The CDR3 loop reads CASSLGGEQFF.